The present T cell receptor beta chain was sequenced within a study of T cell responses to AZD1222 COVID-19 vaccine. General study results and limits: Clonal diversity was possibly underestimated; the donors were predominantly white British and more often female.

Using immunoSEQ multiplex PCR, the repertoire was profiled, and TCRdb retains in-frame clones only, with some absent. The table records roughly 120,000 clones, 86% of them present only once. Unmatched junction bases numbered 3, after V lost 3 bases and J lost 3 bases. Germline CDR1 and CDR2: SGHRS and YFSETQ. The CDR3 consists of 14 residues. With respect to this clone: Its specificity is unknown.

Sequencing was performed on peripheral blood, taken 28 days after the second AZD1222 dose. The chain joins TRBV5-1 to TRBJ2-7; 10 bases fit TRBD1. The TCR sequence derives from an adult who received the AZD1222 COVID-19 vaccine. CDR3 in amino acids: CASSWRTGGYEQYF. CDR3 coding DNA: TGCGCCAGCAGCTGGAGGACAGGGGGCTACGAGCAGTACTTC. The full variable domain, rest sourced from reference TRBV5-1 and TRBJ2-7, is KAGVTQTPRYLIKTRGQQVTLSCSPISGHRSVSWYQQTPGQGLQFLFEYFSETQRNKGNFPGRFSGRQFSNSRSEMNVSTLELGDSALYLCASSWRTGGYEQYFGPGTRLTVT.